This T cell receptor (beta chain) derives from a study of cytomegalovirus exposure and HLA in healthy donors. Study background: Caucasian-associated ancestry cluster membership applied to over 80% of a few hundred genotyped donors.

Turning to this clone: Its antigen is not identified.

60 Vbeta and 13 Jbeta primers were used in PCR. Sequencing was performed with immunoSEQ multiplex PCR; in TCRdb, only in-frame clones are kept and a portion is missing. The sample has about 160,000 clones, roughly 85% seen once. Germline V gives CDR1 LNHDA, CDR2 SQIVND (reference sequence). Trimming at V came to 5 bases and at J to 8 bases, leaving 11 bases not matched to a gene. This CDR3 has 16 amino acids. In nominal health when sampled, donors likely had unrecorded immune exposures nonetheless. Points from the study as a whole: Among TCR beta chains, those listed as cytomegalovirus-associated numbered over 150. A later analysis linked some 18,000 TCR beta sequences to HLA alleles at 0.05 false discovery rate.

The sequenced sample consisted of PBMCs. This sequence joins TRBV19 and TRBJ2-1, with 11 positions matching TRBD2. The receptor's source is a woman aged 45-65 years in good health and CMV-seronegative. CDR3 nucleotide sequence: TGTGCCAGTAGTCCACGGGGCACTAGCGGGGGCTATGAGCAGTTCTTC. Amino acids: CASSPRGTSGGYEQFF.